This TCR beta chain is drawn from a study of blood T cell repertoires in COVID-19. Overall study context: Collection of acute and convalescent COVID-19 samples took place in the United States, Italy and Spain. T cells, B-cell-depleted T cells, or PBMCs provided the cDNA or gDNA that served as material.

In this sample, this clone turned up once. Authors' processing steps: Amplification from reference gene primers served as the basis for estimated nucleated cell counts. Sequencing was performed with immunoSEQ multiplex PCR; in TCRdb, only in-frame clones are kept and a portion is missing. Clone size and the V and J calls come from that table; the DNA yielded D and trimming. This table holds some 150,000 clones, 84% found once. Trimming stripped 4 bases from V and 6 bases from J, with 13 bases between. The CDR3 covers 15 residues. The V gene's germline CDR1 is LNHDA and CDR2 SQIVND (reference sequence).

The sample taken for sequencing was peripheral blood. The chain recombines TRBV19 with TRBJ1-6, with D possibly TRBD1 on 6 matching bases. The sequence derives from a human donor in a cohort sampled during active COVID-19. The CDR3 coding sequence is TGTGCCAGTAGTACGGGACATGCTCGTAATTCACCCCTCCACTTT. It specifies CASSTGHARNSPLHF.